The 10 T cell receptor beta chains below were found in one sample sequenced in a study of cytomegalovirus exposure and HLA in healthy donors. With 60 Vbeta and 13 Jbeta primers, the PCR was carried out. Libraries were prepared by immunoSEQ multiplex PCR; TCRdb keeps only in-frame clonotypes and omits some of them. The data contain 150,000 to 200,000 clones, about four fifths of them singletons. The sequenced sample consisted of PBMCs. The receptors here all came from a middle-aged man in good health and CMV-seronegative.

The V call is TRBV5-3, the J call TRBJ2-2, with TRBD1 as a possible D gene (6 bases). TRBV5-3 is classed as an ORF, of uncertain function. The CDR3 has 15 amino acids. Trimming removed 6 bases at V and 1 base at J, with 13 bases between. In DNA form, the CDR3 reads TGTGCCAGAACCCCAAGGGGACAGAACACCGGGGAGCTGTTTTTT. Translating it yields CARTPRGQNTGELFF.

The chain has TRBV9 and TRBJ2-3; 10 bases line up with TRBD2. The CDR3 contains 16 residues. Trimming took 4 bases from V and 1 from J; bases not matched to a gene: 6. CDR1 and CDR2 from the germline V gene are SGDLS and YYNGEE. CDR3 in DNA: TGTGCCAGCAGCCTGTCCAGCGGGAGGGGCACAGATACGCAGTATTTT. Translating gives CASSLSSGRGTDTQYF. The whole variable domain, remainder taken from reference TRBV9 and TRBJ2-3, is DSGVTQTPKHLITATGQRVTLRCSPRSGDLSVYWYQQSLDQGLQFLIQYYNGEERAKGNILERFSAQQFPDLHSELNLSSLELGDSALYFCASSLSSGRGTDTQYFGPGTRLTVL.

The genes are TRBV6-1 and TRBJ1-2, with D perhaps matching TRBD1 (6 bases). This CDR3 comprises 12 residues. Trimming cost V 6 bases and J 5 bases, with 10 bases left between them. Per germline, CDR1 MNHNS and CDR2 SASEGT. This CDR3 reads CASRATGYGYTF. CDR3 sequence (DNA): TGTGCCAGCAGGGCAACAGGGTATGGCTACACCTTC.

This clone has just a few counts. This rearrangement joins TRBV4-1 to TRBJ2-7; 11 positions agree with TRBD1. The ends lost 2 bases at V and 3 bases at J; junction bases unmatched: 6. From germline, CDR1 is MGHRA and CDR2 YSYEKL. CDR3 length: 16 amino acids. The CDR3 DNA follows: TGCGCCAGCAGCCAACGGATGGGACAGGGGGTCTACGAGCAGTACTTC. Amino acids: CASSQRMGQGVYEQYF.

This clone was found once. The chain combines TRBV5-1 with TRBJ2-3, with D hard to call. Trimming stripped 2 bases from V and 4 bases from J, with 14 bases between. The CDR3 has 15 amino acids. In germline, CDR1 is SGHRS, CDR2 YFSETQ. The CDR3 is CASSFSERYADTQYF. CDR3 DNA sequence: TGCGCCAGCAGCTTCTCGGAGAGGTACGCAGATACGCAGTATTTT.

V usage is TRBV11-2 and J usage is TRBJ1-4, with D perhaps matching TRBD1 (5 bases). Germline loops: CDR1 SGHAT, CDR2 FQNNGV. The CDR3 has 15 amino acids. Trimming shortened V by 1 base and J by 4 bases, and 10 bases separated the two germline ends. This chain's CDR3 is CASSLVRGLNEKLFF. CDR3 DNA: TGTGCCAGCAGCTTAGTAAGGGGCCTTAATGAAAAACTGTTTTTT. Complete variable domain (other parts from reference TRBV11-2 and TRBJ1-4): EAGVAQSPRYKIIEKRQSVAFWCNPISGHATLYWYQQILGQGPKLLIQFQNNGVVDDSQLPKDRFSAERLKGVDSTLKIQPAKLEDSAVYLCASSLVRGLNEKLFFGSGTQLSVL.

V and J are TRBV5-1 and TRBJ2-5, with 7 bases fitting TRBD1. The junction had 6 bases not matched to a gene; V was cut back by 6 bases and J by 4 bases. Germline values: CDR1 SGHRS, CDR2 YFSETQ. CDR3 size: 13 residues. The CDR3 here is CASTKTGLETQYF. The CDR3, as DNA: TGCGCCAGCACCAAGACAGGGTTAGAGACCCAGTACTTC.

The rearrangement links TRBV6-1 to TRBJ2-5; 9 nucleotides align to TRBD1. The germline V gene encodes CDR1 MNHNS and CDR2 SASEGT. The V gene end was trimmed by 8 bases and the J gene end by 5 bases; junction bases not matched to a gene: 9. This CDR3 has 14 amino acids. The CDR3, as DNA: TGTGCCAGCCTTACAGGGGGCGCCGGGGAGACCCAGTACTTC. Protein sequence: CASLTGGAGETQYF.

This chain links TRBV9 with TRBJ1-4, with TRBD1 matching over 7 bases. The CDR3 consists of 16 residues. V gave up 4 bases and J gave up 0 bases; unmatched junction bases: 6. Germline CDR1 is SGDLS and CDR2 is YYNGEE. In nucleotides, the CDR3 is TGTGCCAGCAGCTCGAGAGGGACAGCAACTAATGAAAAACTGTTTTTT. Encoded protein: CASSSRGTATNEKLFF.

The V gene is TRBV7-2, the J gene TRBJ2-7; possibly TRBD2 for D (6 bases). The CDR3 is 15 amino acids. Trimming left V 0 bases short and J 0 bases short, with 9 bases between. CDR1 is SGHTA and CDR2 is FQGNSA in the germline V gene. The CDR3 DNA follows: TGTGCCAGCAGCTTAGCTGGGACTCTCTCCTACGAGCAGTACTTC. Its translation is CASSLAGTLSYEQYF.